What follows are 5 T cell receptor beta chains derived from one specimen sequenced in a study of beta chain features in type 1 diabetes (dated by TCRdb to between 2018 and 2020). The library came from the immunoSEQ multiplex PCR assay. The entire amount of isolated RNA was reverse transcribed using the High Capacity cDNA Reverse Transcription Kit, so the sequenced TCRB transcripts were expressed ones. In its TCRdb copy, this immuneACCESS table keeps in-frame sequences only and misses some clones. Where compared with another copy, unresolved V genes explain less than half of these, and the others have no known cause. Here the sample has about 900,000 clones; around a sixth occur a single time. In total, the top ten clones hold around 0.02% of the sample. Sequencing was done on a sample of naive CD4+ T cells from blood. The label giving this sample's cell subset or site can be read as: true naive CD4+ T cells. All receptors come from a woman between 18 and 29 years old in good health.

The V gene is TRBV7-8, the J gene TRBJ2-7, with D unclear. Germline V gene data show CDR1 as SGHVS and CDR2 as FQNEAQ. V was pared by 1 base and J by 5 bases, with 6 bases between. The CDR3 is 12 amino acids. CDR3 region: CASSLVQNEQYF. CDR3 nucleotides: TGTGCCAGCAGCTTAGTACAGAACGAGCAGTACTTC. Supplemented by reference TRBV7-8 and TRBJ2-7, the full variable domain reads GAGVSQSPRYKVAKRGQDVALRCDPISGHVSLFWYQQALGQGPEFLTYFQNEAQLDKSGLPSDRFFAERPEGSVSTLKIQRTQQEDSAVYLCASSLVQNEQYFGPGTRLTVT.

The rearrangement links TRBV28 to TRBJ2-7; D is undetermined. The CDR3 extends over 12 amino acids. The V and J ends lost 2 bases and 6 bases respectively, with 8 bases between them. In germline, CDR1 is MDHEN, CDR2 SYDVKM. The CDR3 DNA is TGTGCCAGCAGTTTACTTTCCAGCGAGCAGTACTTC. It specifies CASSLLSSEQYF.

This clone was seen more than once but under ten times. This sequence joins TRBV4-3 and TRBJ1-2, with D possibly matching TRBD1 (6 bases). The CDR3 is 15 amino acids. Germline lookup yields CDR1 LGHNA and CDR2 YSLEER. V was trimmed by 0 bases and J by 4 bases, leaving 12 bases between them. The CDR3 is CASSQDSGGFYGYTF. As DNA, the CDR3 is TGCGCCAGCAGCCAAGATAGCGGGGGCTTCTATGGCTACACCTTC.

This chain joins TRBV5-1 and TRBJ2-5; perhaps TRBD1 as D (5 bases). Trimming removed 0 bases from V and 0 bases from J, with 9 bases in between. The CDR3 totals 15 residues. Looked up from germline, CDR1 is SGHRS and CDR2 is YFSETQ. The DNA of the CDR3 is TGCGCCAGCAGCTTGGGTAGGGGTAACCAAGAGACCCAGTACTTC. It yields the protein CASSLGRGNQETQYF.

This chain connects TRBV27 to TRBJ2-7; TRBD2 might be the D (5 bases). The CDR3 is 15 residues long. CDR1 MNHEY and CDR2 SMNVEV come from the germline V gene (reference sequence). Trimming stripped 6 bases from V and 4 bases from J, with 19 bases between. The CDR3 spells CASSSSGILGYEQYF. The CDR3 DNA sequence: TGTGCCAGCAGCTCCTCCGGGATCCTAGGATACGAGCAGTACTTC.